This T cell receptor beta chain was captured by sequencing in a study of T cells in Graves' hyperthyroidism and ophthalmopathy. This clonotype was picked up many times. The ends were cut back, 2 bases at V and 7 bases at J, with 14 bases in the middle. The CDR3 runs to 14 residues. The V gene's germline CDR1 is SEHNR and CDR2 FQNEAQ (reference sequence). Recently diagnosed hyperthyroidism of less than 2 months' duration affected patients aged 18 to 65. What was amplified from RNA transcripts were TCR beta CDR3 regions. RT-PCR in the first round (using the HTBI primer set) targeted the TCR CDR3. One entry per CDR3 protein results from TCRdb running MiXCR on the multiplex PCR reads. The repertoire holds around 720,000 distinct CDR3 sequences, roughly 32% seen once, with approximately 31% in the top ten.

This chain joins TRBV7-9 and TRBJ1-2; perhaps TRBD1 as D (5 bases). The clonotype comes from a woman aged 40 to 50 with Graves' hyperthyroidism. The material sequenced was blood. The CDR3 protein is CASSLSQGGSGYTF. Written as DNA, the CDR3 is TGTGCCAGCAGCTTATCGCAGGGAGGATCTGGCTACACCTTC. Combining the CDR3 with reference TRBV7-9 and TRBJ1-2 gives the whole variable domain DTGVSQNPRHKITKRGQNVTFRCDPISEHNRLYWYRQTLGQGPEFLTYFQNEAQLEKSRLLSDRFSAERPKGSFSTLEIQRTEQGDSAMYLCASSLSQGGSGYTFGSGTRLTVV.